The TCR beta chain described here comes from a study of T cells after yellow fever vaccination. UMIs and a universal primer site were added when TCR cDNA was made by 5'RACE template switching. TCRdb itself ran the 5' RACE reads through MiXCR, one entry per CDR3 protein. The data show 100,000 to 150,000 distinct CDR3 sequences, under 8% seen once. This CDR3 comprises 13 residues. The V gene's germline CDR1 is PRHDT and CDR2 FYEKMQ (reference sequence). Trimming took 4 bases from V and 6 from J, leaving 10 bases between them. In this sample, this clonotype turned up a few times. This specimen was CD4+ T cells sorted from PBMCs, taken more than 8 days after the first yellow fever vaccination. The rearrangement joins TRBV13 to TRBJ1-5; D not resolved. The clonotype originates from a man aged 18-30 years who received the YFV17D yellow fever vaccine. For the CDR3, the DNA is TGTGCCAGCAGCTACGATCGGGTTCAGCCCCAGCATTTT. Protein: CASSYDRVQPQHF.